This paragraph reports one T cell receptor beta chain. This specimen belongs to a study of cytomegalovirus exposure and HLA in healthy donors. The ends were cut back, 4 bases at V and 6 bases at J, with 18 bases in the middle. Germline V gives CDR1 KGHSH, CDR2 LQKENI. This CDR3 region has 15 residues. The PCR had 60 Vbeta and 13 Jbeta primers. TCRdb keeps only in-frame clones here, not all; method: immunoSEQ multiplex PCR. The table lists approximately 250,000 clones, roughly 73% of them singletons. Sequencing was done on a sample of PBMCs. The chain uses TRBV18 and TRBJ1-1; a possible D gene is TRBD1 (6 bases). The clonotype originates from a boy between 5 and 17 years old in good health and CMV-seronegative. This CDR3 reads CASSQGGTWGPEAFF. The CDR3 DNA sequence: TGTGCCAGCTCACAGGGGGGGACTTGGGGGCCTGAAGCTTTCTTT.